This TCR beta chain is drawn from a study of identical twins. Study observations and caveats: While abundant cord blood beta clonotypes carried fewer insertions, memory repertoires showed no such pattern. Conclusions rested on cross-sectional statistics rather than following the same donors.

This clonotype was detected ten times or more. What it binds is unknown. Template switching created a universal primer site, and the cDNA included unique molecular identifiers. TCRdb reprocessed the 5' RACE reads via MiXCR and lists one record per CDR3 protein. The repertoire holds approximately 150,000 distinct CDR3 sequences, with roughly 3.5% as singletons. The donor group consisted entirely of healthy Caucasians. V lost 6 bases, J lost 2 bases, and 13 bases stayed unmatched. There are 17 residues in the CDR3. The chain joins TRBV12-3 or TRBV12-4 to TRBJ2-7, with 10 bases that match TRBD1. The TCR originated in a man between 18 and 35 years old in good health. The source material was memory T cells sorted from blood. CDR3 loop: CASSSGTGAFETYEQYF. CDR3 coding DNA: TGTGCCAGCAGCTCCGGGACAGGGGCCTTCGAAACCTACGAGCAGTACTTC.